These 2 T cell receptor beta chains came from one sample sequenced in a study of lymphopenia after photon versus proton radiotherapy. Measured with immunoSEQ multiplex PCR; TCRdb has only the in-frame clones, and not every one. There are about 160,000 clones in the sample; approximately 91% occur only once, and about 4.7% lies in the top ten. The input for sequencing was peripheral blood, taken from a patient treated with photon-based radiotherapy. These receptors were obtained from a man between 50 and 59 years old with gastric cancer.

This sequence joins TRBV14 and TRBJ2-7; TRBD2 is a possible D gene (5 bases). V lost 4 bases, J lost 3 bases, and 10 bases lay in between. Germline V gene sequence: CDR1 SGHDN, CDR2 FVKESK. The CDR3 contains 13 residues. The CDR3 DNA follows: TGTGCCAGCAGCCCGGCGGGCGTCTACGAGCAGTACTTC. Its translation is CASSPAGVYEQYF.

The chain joins TRBV7-2 to TRBJ2-3; either TRBD1 or TRBD2 may supply D (6 bases each). This CDR3 is 16 amino acids long. The V end was cut by 2 bases, the J end by 6 bases, with 18 bases between. Germline loops: CDR1 SGHTA, CDR2 FQGNSA. CDR3: CASSLSGAQAGDTQYF. The CDR3 region has the DNA TGTGCCAGCAGCTTATCGGGGGCACAGGCGGGGGATACGCAGTATTTT. Combining the CDR3 with reference TRBV7-2 and TRBJ2-3 gives the whole variable domain GAGVSQSPSNKVTEKGKDVELRCDPISGHTALYWYRQSLGQGLEFLIYFQGNSAPDKSGLPSDRFSAERTGGSVSTLTIQRTQQEDSAVYLCASSLSGAQAGDTQYFGPGTRLTVL.